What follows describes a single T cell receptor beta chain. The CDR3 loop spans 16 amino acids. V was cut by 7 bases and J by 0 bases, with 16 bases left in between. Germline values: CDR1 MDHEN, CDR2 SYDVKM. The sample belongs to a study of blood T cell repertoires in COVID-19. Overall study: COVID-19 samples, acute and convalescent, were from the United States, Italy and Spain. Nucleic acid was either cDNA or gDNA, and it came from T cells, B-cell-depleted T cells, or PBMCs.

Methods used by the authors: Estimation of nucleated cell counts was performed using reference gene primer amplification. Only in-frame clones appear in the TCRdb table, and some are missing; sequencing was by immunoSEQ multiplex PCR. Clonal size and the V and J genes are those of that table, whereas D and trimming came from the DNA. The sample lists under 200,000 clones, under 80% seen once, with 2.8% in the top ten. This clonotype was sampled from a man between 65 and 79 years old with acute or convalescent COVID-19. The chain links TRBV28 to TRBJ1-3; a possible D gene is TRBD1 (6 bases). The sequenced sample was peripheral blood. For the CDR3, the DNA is TGTGCCAGCACCTTAGGGGGGGCCCCCTCTGGAAACACCATATATTTT. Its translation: CASTLGGAPSGNTIYF.